Below, one T cell receptor beta chain is given with its context. Its specificity is not known. The data were taken from a study of identical twins' blood T cells. Study-level findings and limits: Twins shared more top CDR3 clonotypes than unrelated donors did.

A previously described protocol, modified, built RNA-based TCR cDNA libraries. Original analysis: Each library had roughly 2 to 4 million CDR3 reads and about 90,000 to nearly 500,000 clonotypes. One entry per CDR3 protein results from TCRdb running MiXCR on the 5' RACE reads. The V and J calls were not made by the authors but by TCRdb's processing. The profile covers hundreds of thousands of distinct CDR3 sequences, with around 30% appearing a single time and 5.5% to 7% taken by the ten largest. This TCR was recovered from a woman aged 18 to 55 in good health. Sample: PBMCs.

CDR3 DNA sequence: TGCAGTGCCTCGCCCGGGACAGGTGGTAATCAGCCCCAGCATTTT. Protein sequence: CSASPGTGGNQPQHF. This chain joins TRBV20-1 and TRBJ1-5; 8 bases match TRBD1. This CDR3 contains 15 residues. With 6 bases clipped from V and 4 bases from J, the junction kept 11 bases outside the gene matches. In germline, CDR1 is DFQATT, CDR2 SNEGSKA (reference sequence).